The clone carrying this T cell receptor (beta chain) was observed many times. The antigen remains unidentified. The source of the sample is a study of T cell repertoires in cytomegalovirus infection. Study-level information: Signatures in public TCR beta sequences pointed to both CMV infection and matching HLA type. Whole-study results and caveats: Clonotypes of TCR beta that were HLA-C-restricted and CMV-specific dominated the ex vivo response. Carriage of CMV together with the relevant HLA was identifiable through cumulative public TCR beta family frequency.

A single record per CDR3 protein comes from TCRdb applying MiXCR to the reads. The sample contains about 97,000 distinct CDR3 sequences, approximately 15% of which appear only once. Germline assignment: CDR1 ENHRY and CDR2 SYGVKD. The CDR3 spans 16 residues. V lost 3 bases and J lost 1, with 13 bases in between. This sequence originates from a human donor in good health (CMV status not recorded). Some clones in this sample may be carry-over from other donors' samples. Sequencing used PBMCs. The rearrangement uses TRBV10-3 and TRBJ1-5; D gene unclear. This CDR3 reads CAISETSRGSNQPQHF. In nucleotides, the CDR3 is TGTGCCATCAGTGAAACGAGCCGGGGAAGCAATCAGCCCCAGCATTTT.